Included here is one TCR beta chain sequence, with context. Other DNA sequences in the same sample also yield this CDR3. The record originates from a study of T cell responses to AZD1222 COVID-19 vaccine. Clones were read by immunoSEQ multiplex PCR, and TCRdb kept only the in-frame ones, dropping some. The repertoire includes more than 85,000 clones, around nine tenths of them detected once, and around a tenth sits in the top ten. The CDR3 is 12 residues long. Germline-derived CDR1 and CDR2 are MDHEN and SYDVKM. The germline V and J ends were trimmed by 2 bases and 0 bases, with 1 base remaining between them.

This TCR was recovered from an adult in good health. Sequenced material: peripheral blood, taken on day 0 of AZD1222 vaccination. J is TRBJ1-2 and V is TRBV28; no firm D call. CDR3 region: CASSLANYGYTF. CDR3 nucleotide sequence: TGTGCCAGCAGTTTAGCTAACTATGGCTACACCTTC.